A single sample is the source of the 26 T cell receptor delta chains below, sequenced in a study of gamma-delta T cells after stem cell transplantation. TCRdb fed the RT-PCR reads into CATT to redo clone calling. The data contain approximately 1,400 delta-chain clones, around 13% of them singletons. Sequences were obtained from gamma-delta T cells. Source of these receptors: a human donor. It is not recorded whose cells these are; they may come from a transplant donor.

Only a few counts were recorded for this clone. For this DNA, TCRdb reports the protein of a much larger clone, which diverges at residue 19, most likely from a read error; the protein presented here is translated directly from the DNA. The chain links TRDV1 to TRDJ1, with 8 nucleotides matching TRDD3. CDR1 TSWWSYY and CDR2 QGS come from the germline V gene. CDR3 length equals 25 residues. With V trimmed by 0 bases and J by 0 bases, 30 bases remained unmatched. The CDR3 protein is CALGELPLNPPHPWGMCLNTDKLIF. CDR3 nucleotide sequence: TGTGCTCTTGGGGAACTTCCCCTTAACCCCCCACATCCTTGGGGGATGTGCCTGAACACCGATAAACTCATCTTT.

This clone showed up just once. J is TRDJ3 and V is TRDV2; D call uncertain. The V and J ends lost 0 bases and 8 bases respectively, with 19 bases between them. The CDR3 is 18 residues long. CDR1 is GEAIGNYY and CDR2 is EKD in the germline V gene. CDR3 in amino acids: CACDTGGHYSLYTRQMFF. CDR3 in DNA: TGTGCCTGTGACACCGGTGGGCACTACTCCTTGTACACCCGACAGATGTTTTTC.

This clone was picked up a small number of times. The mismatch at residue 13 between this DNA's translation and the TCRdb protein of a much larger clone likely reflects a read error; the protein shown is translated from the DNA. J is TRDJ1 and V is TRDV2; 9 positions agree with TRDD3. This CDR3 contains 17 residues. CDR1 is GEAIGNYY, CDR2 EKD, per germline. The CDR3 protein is CACDTVGGIPYTYKLIF. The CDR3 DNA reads TGTGCCTGTGACACCGTGGGGGGGATACCTTACACCTATAAACTCATCTTT.

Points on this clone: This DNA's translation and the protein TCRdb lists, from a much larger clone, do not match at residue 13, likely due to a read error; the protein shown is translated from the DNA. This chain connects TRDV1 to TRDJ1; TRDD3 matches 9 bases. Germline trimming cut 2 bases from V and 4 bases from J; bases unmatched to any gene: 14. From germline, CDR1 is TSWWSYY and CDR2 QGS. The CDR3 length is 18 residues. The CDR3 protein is CALGENVRGILLYDKLIF. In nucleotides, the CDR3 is TGTGCTCTTGGGGAAAACGTGAGGGGGATACTCCTTTACGATAAACTCATCTTT.

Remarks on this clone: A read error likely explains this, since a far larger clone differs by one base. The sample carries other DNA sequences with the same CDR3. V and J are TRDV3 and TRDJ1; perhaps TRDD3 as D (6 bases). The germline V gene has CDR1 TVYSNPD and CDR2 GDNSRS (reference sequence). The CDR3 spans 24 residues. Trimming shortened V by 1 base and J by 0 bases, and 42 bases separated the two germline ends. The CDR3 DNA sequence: TGTGCCTTTAATCGGAAACCCCCACTACGGGGACTGGGAGATACGCGGGGGAACACCGATAAACTCATCTTT. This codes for CAFNRKPPLRGLGDTRGNTDKLIF.

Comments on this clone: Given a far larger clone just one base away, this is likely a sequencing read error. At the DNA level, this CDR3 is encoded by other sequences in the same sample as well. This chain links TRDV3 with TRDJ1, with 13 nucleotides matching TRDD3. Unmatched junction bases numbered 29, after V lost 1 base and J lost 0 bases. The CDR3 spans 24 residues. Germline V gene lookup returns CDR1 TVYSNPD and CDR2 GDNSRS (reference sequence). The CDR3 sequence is CAFNRKPPLRGLGDTRGNTDKLIF. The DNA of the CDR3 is TGTGCCTTTAATCGAAAACCCCCACTACGGGGACTGGGGGATACGCGGGGGAACACCGATAAACTCATCTTT.

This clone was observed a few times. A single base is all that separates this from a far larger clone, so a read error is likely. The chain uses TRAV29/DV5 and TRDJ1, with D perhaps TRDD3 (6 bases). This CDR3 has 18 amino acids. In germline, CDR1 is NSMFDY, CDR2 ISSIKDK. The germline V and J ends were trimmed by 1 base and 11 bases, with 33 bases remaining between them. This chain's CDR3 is CAASHFSSSFTGSGELIF. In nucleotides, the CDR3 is TGTGCAGCAAGCCATTTTTCCTCATCCTTTACTGGGTCGGGGGAGCTCATCTTT.

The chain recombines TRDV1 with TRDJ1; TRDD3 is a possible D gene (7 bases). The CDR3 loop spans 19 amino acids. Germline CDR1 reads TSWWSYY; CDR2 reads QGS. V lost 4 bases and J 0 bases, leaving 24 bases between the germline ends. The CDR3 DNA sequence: TGTGCTCTTGGGGTCCTTCCCAGAGAACTTCTGGGGGACACCGATAAACTCATCTTT. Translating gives CALGVLPRELLGDTDKLIF.

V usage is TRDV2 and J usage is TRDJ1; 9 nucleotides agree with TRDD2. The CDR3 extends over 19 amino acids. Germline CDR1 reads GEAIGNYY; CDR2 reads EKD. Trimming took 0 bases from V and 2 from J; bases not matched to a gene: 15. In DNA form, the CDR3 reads TGTGCCTGTGACACCGTTCCTTCCTACTCTGGGCTGGGGACCGATAAACTCATCTTT. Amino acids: CACDTVPSYSGLGTDKLIF.

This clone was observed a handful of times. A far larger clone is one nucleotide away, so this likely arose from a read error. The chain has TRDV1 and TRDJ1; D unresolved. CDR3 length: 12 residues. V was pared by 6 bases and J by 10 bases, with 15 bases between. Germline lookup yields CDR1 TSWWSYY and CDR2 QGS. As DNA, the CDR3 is TGTGCTCTTGGTCTATTCCCCCGTGGACTCATCTTT. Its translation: CALGLFPRGLIF.

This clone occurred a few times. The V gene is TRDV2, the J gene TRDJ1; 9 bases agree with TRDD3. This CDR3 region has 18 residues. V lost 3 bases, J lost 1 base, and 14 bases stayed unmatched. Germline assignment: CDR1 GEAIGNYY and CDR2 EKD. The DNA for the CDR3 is TGTGCCTGTGACCCCCTGTTAGTAGGGGATACGAGCACCGATAAACTCATCTTT. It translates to CACDPLLVGDTSTDKLIF.

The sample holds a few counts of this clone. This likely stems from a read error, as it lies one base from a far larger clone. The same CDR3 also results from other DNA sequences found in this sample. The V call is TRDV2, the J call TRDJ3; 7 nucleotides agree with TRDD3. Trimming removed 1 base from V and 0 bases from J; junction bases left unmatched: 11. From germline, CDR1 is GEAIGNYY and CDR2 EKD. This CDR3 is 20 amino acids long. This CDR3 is CACDTGPWGLSSWDTRQMFF. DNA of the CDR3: TGTGCCTGTGACACTGGTCCCTGGGGGTTGAGCTCCTGGGACACCCGACAGATGTTTTTC.

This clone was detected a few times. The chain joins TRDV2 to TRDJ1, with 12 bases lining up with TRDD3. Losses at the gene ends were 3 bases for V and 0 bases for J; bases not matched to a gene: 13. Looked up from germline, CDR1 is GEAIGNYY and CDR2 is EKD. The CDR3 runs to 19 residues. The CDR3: CACDSLLGDTFSYTDKLIF. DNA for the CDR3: TGTGCCTGTGACTCTTTACTGGGGGATACCTTCAGTTACACCGATAAACTCATCTTT.

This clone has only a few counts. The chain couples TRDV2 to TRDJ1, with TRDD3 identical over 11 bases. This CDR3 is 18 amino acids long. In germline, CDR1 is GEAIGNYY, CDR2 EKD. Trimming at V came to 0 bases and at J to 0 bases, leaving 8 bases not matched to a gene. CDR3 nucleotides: TGTGCCTGTGACACCGTTGGGGGATACGATGTTTACACCGATAAACTCATCTTT. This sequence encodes CACDTVGGYDVYTDKLIF.

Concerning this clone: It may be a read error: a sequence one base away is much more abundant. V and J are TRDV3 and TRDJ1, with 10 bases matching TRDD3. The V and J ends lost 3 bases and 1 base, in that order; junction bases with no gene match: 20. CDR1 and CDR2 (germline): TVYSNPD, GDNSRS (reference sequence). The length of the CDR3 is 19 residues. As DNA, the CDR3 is TGTGCCTTGACCTTCCGCCTACACTGGGGGATTTTTGGCACCGATAAACTCATCTTT. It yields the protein CALTFRLHWGIFGTDKLIF.

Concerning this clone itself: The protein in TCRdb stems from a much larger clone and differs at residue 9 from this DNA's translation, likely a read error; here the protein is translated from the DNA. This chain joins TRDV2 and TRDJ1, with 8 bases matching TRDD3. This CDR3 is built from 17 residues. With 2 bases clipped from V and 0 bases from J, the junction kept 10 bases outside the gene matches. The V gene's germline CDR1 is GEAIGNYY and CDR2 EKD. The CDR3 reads CACDSLLGGTHTDKLIF. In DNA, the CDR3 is TGTGCCTGTGACAGCCTACTGGGGGGTACGCACACCGATAAACTCATCTTT.

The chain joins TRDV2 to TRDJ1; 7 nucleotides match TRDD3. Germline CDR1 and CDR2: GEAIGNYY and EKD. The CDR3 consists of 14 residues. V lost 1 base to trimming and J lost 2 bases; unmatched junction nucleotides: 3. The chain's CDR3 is CACDTLGSTDKLIF. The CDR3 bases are TGTGCCTGTGACACACTGGGGTCTACCGATAAACTCATCTTT.

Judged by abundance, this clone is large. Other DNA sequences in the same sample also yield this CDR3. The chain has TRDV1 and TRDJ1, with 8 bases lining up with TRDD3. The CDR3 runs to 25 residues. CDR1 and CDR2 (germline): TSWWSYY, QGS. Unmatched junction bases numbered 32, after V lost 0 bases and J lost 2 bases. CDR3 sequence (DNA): TGTGCTCTTGGGGAACTTCCCCTTAACCCCCCACATCCTTGGGGGATGTGCCTGAAAACCGATAAACTCATCTTT. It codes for CALGELPLNPPHPWGMCLKTDKLIF.

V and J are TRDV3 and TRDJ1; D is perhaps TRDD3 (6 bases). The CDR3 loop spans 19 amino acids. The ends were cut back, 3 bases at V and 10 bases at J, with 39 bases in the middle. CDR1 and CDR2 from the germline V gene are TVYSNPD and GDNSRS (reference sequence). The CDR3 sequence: CAFGLTRGYWDPRTRRLIF. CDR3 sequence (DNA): TGTGCCTTCGGCCTTACCAGGGGTTACTGGGACCCCAGAACGAGAAGACTCATCTTT.

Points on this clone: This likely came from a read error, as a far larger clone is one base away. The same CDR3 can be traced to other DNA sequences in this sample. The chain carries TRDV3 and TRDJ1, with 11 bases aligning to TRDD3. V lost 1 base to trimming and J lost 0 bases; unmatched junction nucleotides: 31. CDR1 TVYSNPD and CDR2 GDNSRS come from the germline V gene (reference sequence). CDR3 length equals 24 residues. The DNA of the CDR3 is TGTGCCTTTAATCGGAAACCCCCACTACGGGGATTGGGGGATACGCGGGGGAACACCGATAAACTCATCTTT. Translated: CAFNRKPPLRGLGDTRGNTDKLIF.

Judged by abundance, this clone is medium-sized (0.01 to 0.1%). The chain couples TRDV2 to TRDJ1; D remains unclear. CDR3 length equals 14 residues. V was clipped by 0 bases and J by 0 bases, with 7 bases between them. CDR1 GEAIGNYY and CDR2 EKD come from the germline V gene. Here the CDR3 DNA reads TGTGCCTGTGACACCGCCCGGAACACCGATAAACTCATCTTT. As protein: CACDTARNTDKLIF.

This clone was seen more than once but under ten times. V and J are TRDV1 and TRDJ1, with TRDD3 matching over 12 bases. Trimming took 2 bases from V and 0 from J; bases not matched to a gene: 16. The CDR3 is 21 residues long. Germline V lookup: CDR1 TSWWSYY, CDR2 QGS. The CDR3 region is CALGEVGDSYWGIPYTDKLIF. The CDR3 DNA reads TGTGCTCTTGGGGAAGTTGGGGACTCGTACTGGGGGATACCTTACACCGATAAACTCATCTTT.

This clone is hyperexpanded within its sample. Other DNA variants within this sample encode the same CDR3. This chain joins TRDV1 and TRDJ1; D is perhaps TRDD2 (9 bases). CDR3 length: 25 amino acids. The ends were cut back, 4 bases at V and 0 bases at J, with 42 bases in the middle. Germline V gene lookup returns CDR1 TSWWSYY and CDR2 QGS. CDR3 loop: CALGAHLPTAKILLGARADTDKLIF. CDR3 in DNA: TGTGCTCTTGGGGCCCACCTTCCTACGGCGAAAATATTACTGGGGGCCCGGGCAGACACCGATAAACTCATCTTT.

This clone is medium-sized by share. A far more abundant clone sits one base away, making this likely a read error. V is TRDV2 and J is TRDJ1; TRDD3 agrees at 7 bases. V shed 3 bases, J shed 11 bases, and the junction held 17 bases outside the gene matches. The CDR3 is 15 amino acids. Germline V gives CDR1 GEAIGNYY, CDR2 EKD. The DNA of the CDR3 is TGTGCCTGTGACTACCTACGTGGGGGGATGAGTAACCTCATCTTT. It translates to CACDYLRGGMSNLIF.

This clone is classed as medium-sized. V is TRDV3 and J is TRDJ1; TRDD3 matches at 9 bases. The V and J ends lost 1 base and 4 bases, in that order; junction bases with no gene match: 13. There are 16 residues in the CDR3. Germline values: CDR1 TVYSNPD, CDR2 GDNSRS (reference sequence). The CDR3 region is CAFTRWGIFTHDKLIF. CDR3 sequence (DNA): TGTGCCTTTACTAGGTGGGGGATATTTACTCACGATAAACTCATCTTT.

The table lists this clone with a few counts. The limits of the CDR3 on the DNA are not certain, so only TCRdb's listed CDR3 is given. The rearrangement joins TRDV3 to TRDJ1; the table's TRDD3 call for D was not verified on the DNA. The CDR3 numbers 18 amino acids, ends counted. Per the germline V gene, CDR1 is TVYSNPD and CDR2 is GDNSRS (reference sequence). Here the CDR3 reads CAFGTGLNRGYPLDKLIF.